The 8 T cell receptor beta chains presented below share a single source sample, sequenced in a study of blood T cell repertoires in COVID-19 (dated by TCRdb to 2018 to 2020). Library method: the immunoSEQ multiplex PCR assay. TCRdb carries this immuneACCESS record with in-frame sequences only. Its versions omit some clonotypes, under half of them owing to an unresolved V gene in the studies checked, with the rest unexplained. The sample table records around 76,000 clones; roughly 80% of these occur just once. The ten top clones hold 6.5% to 7.5% of the sample. The sequenced sample consisted of peripheral blood. Receptor source: a man in his thirties or forties with COVID-19, enrolled during active disease.

This clone was counted a single time. The rearrangement joins TRBV3-1 (or the pseudogene TRBV3-2) to TRBJ1-5; the D gene is possibly TRBD1 (5 bases). V lost 2 bases, J lost 0 bases, and 5 bases lay in between. The CDR3 loop spans 14 amino acids. Germline CDR1 and CDR2: LGHDT and YNNKEL (reference sequence). The CDR3 DNA sequence: TGTGCCAGCAGCCAAAGGGGTAGCAATCAGCCCCAGCATTTT. Protein sequence: CASSQRGSNQPQHF.

The rearrangement links TRBV3-1 (or the pseudogene TRBV3-2) to TRBJ2-2, with 8 bases that match TRBD2. CDR1 and CDR2 (germline): LGHDT, YNNKEL (reference sequence). Germline trimming cut 1 base from V and 3 bases from J; bases unmatched to any gene: 10. The CDR3 length is 18 residues. CDR3 bases: TGTGCCAGCAGCCAAGTGAGGGGAGAGACTAGCGACACCGGGGAGCTGTTTTTT. Its protein is CASSQVRGETSDTGELFF.

This rearrangement joins TRBV11-1 to TRBJ2-5; a possible D gene is TRBD2 (6 bases). Germline CDR1 SGHAT, CDR2 FQDESV (reference sequence). CDR3 length: 15 amino acids. V was cut by 5 bases and J by 4 bases, with 17 bases left in between. Here the CDR3 reads CASSRIGGIGETQYF. The CDR3, as DNA: TGTGCCAGCAGCAGGATTGGCGGGATTGGAGAGACCCAGTACTTC.

This chain joins TRBV6-1 and TRBJ1-5; D not certain. Germline V lookup: CDR1 MNHNS, CDR2 SASEGT. The CDR3 loop spans 14 amino acids. V lost 7 bases and J 8 bases, leaving 18 bases between the germline ends. The CDR3: CASTEVYLREPQHF. CDR3 nucleotides: TGTGCCAGCACCGAAGTTTATCTGAGGGAGCCCCAGCATTTT.

The chain is built from TRBV6-6 and TRBJ2-1; the D gene is possibly TRBD1 (5 bases). CDR1 is MNHNY, CDR2 SVGAGI, per germline (reference sequence). The CDR3 extends over 13 amino acids. Trimming removed 6 bases from V and 2 bases from J, with 8 bases in between. The CDR3 is CASSKDTYNEQFF. The CDR3 DNA reads TGTGCCAGCAGCAAGGACACCTACAATGAGCAGTTCTTC.

V and J are TRBV19 and TRBJ1-1; TRBD1 agrees at 7 bases. Looked up from germline, CDR1 is LNHDA and CDR2 is SQIVND (reference sequence). The CDR3 sequence is 12 residues long. J was trimmed by 4 bases and V by 8 bases; bases with no gene match: 4. DNA for the CDR3: TGTGCCAGTGATCGACAGGGCACTGAAGCTTTCTTT. Protein sequence: CASDRQGTEAFF.

In its sample, this clone was seen once. The rearrangement links TRBV2 to TRBJ2-5; 8 bases are shared with TRBD1. This CDR3 spans 13 amino acids. The germline gives CDR1 SNHLY, CDR2 FYNNEI. The J segment lost 5 bases and the V segment lost 4 bases, leaving 3 bases of the junction unmatched. CDR3 loop: CASSGDRMETQYF. The CDR3 DNA reads TGTGCCAGCAGTGGGGACAGGATGGAGACCCAGTACTTC. Looking up the rest from reference TRBV2 and TRBJ2-5 gives the full variable domain: EPEVTQTPSHQVTQMGQEVILRCVPISNHLYFYWYRQILGQKVEFLVSFYNNEISEKSEIFDDQFSVERPDGSNFTLKIRSTKLEDSAMYFCASSGDRMETQYFGPGTRLLVL.

V usage is TRBV7-9 and J usage is TRBJ1-1; D perhaps matches TRBD1 (6 bases). Looked up from germline, CDR1 is SEHNR and CDR2 is FQNEAQ (reference sequence). Between the trimmed V and J ends, which lost 5 bases and 1 base, there was a span of 8 bases. This CDR3 contains 13 residues. CDR3 DNA: TGTGCCAGCAGCGTGGGACAGAACACTGAAGCTTTCTTT. Translation gives CASSVGQNTEAFF.